Shown below are 5 T cell receptor beta chains from a single sample sequenced in a study of blood T cells in healthy people across ages. PCR was performed a second time for roughly 7 to 11 cycles using a sample-barcoded 5' primer and a J-beta primer mix. MiXCR, run by TCRdb on the 5' RACE reads, gives a single entry per CDR3 protein. The table has over 1,500,000 distinct CDR3 sequences, 39% seen once. What was sequenced was blood. The receptors shown here come from a human donor in good health.

This clonotype was counted only a few times. The V and J genes are TRBV24-1 and TRBJ1-5; D ambiguous. The germline V and J ends were trimmed by 5 bases and 3 bases, with 7 bases remaining between them. The CDR3 has 13 amino acids. Germline values: CDR1 KGHDR, CDR2 SFDVKD. As DNA, the CDR3 is TGTGCCACCAGTGGGCACCTCAATCAGCCCCAGCATTTT. It is translated as CATSGHLNQPQHF.

This clonotype came up many times. The V and J genes are TRBV6-2 or TRBV6-3 and TRBJ2-7; D gene unclear. CDR1 is MNHEY, CDR2 SVGEGT, per germline. The length of the CDR3 is 11 residues. Deletions cut 5 bases from V and 4 bases from J, with 6 bases between. This chain's CDR3 is CASSDFYEQYF. The CDR3 bases are TGTGCCAGCAGTGATTTTTACGAGCAGTACTTC.

There are a few counts of this clonotype. V and J are TRBV7-2 and TRBJ2-7, with TRBD2 as a possible D gene (5 bases). The CDR3 consists of 15 residues. The V end lost 4 bases, the J end lost 3 bases, and 16 bases lay between the germline ends. The germline V gene has CDR1 SGHTA and CDR2 FQGNSA. CDR3 DNA sequence: TGTGCCAGCAGCTCGTGGACTGCCACGGGCTACGAGCAGTACTTC. Translating gives CASSSWTATGYEQYF.

The rearrangement joins TRBV29-1 to TRBJ1-1; D not certain. The CDR3 extends over 14 amino acids. Trimming cost V 1 base and J 0 bases, with 9 bases left between them. Germline V lookup: CDR1 SQVTM, CDR2 ANQGSEA. The CDR3 is CSVEGQRLNTEAFF. DNA of the CDR3: TGCAGCGTTGAAGGCCAACGGCTGAACACTGAAGCTTTCTTT.

CDR3 residues: CASSLTGGRGAFF. CDR3 in DNA: TGTGCCAGCAGCTTAACAGGGGGCCGTGGGGCTTTCTTT. V and J are TRBV7-2 and TRBJ1-1; 9 bases match TRBD1. The CDR3 length is 13 residues. Germline CDR1 and CDR2: SGHTA and FQGNSA. V dropped 2 bases and J dropped 11; count of bases not matched to a gene: 6.